These 14 T cell receptor beta chains share one sample of origin, sequenced in a study of cytomegalovirus exposure and HLA in healthy donors. Profiling relied on immunoSEQ multiplex PCR, and the TCRdb table lists in-frame clones only, not all of them. The sample carries a few hundred thousand clones, roughly 90% recorded once. The sequenced material came from PBMCs. The receptors stem from a woman aged 18-29 years in good health and CMV-seronegative.

This rearrangement joins TRBV7-3 to TRBJ2-2; tentative D call: TRBD2 (5 bases). The V and J ends lost 1 base and 4 bases respectively, with 10 bases between them. This CDR3 region has 15 residues. The V gene's germline CDR1 is SGHTA and CDR2 FQGTGA. The CDR3 region is CASSLKSRGTGELFF. The CDR3 DNA sequence: TGTGCCAGCAGCTTAAAGTCCCGGGGCACCGGGGAGCTGTTTTTT. Drawing the rest from reference TRBV7-3 and TRBJ2-2, the complete variable domain is GAGVSQTPSNKVTEKGKYVELRCDPISGHTALYWYRQSLGQGPEFLIYFQGTGAADDSGLPNDRFFAVRPEGSVSTLKIQRTERGDSAVYLCASSLKSRGTGELFFGEGSRLTVL.

The chain links TRBV28 to TRBJ2-1; weak D call: TRBD1 (6 bases). Per the germline V gene, CDR1 is MDHEN and CDR2 is SYDVKM. CDR3 size: 17 residues. V lost 4 bases to trimming and J lost 9 bases, with 25 bases between them. The CDR3 DNA sequence: TGTGCCAGCAGTTCAAACATACACCCCCGGACAGACATTGAGCAGTTCTTC. This translates into CASSSNIHPRTDIEQFF.

The CDR3: CASSHSGEQFF. CDR3 in DNA: TGCGCCAGCAGCCATAGCGGGGAGCAGTTCTTC. V is TRBV4-1 and J is TRBJ2-1; TRBD2 aligns across 7 bases. This CDR3 has 11 residues. Germline loops: CDR1 MGHRA, CDR2 YSYEKL. V was clipped by 3 bases and J by 10 bases; unmatched bases: 0.

The chain employs TRBV18 and TRBJ2-5; 7 bases align to TRBD1. Germline CDR1 and CDR2: KGHSH and LQKENI. The J segment lost 5 bases and the V segment lost 3 bases, leaving 12 bases of the junction unmatched. This CDR3 region has 16 residues. The DNA of the CDR3 is TGTGCCAGCTCACCCAGAGAAAGACAGGGCCAGGAGACCCAGTACTTC. It translates to CASSPRERQGQETQYF.

The rearrangement uses TRBV11-2 and TRBJ1-2; D unresolved. The germline V gene encodes CDR1 SGHAT and CDR2 FQNNGV. The CDR3 loop spans 12 amino acids. V was clipped by 5 bases and J by 4 bases, with 8 bases between them. The CDR3: CASSPRSYGYTF. CDR3 sequence (DNA): TGTGCCAGCAGCCCCCGGTCCTATGGCTACACCTTC.

The chain carries TRBV2 and TRBJ1-4; D uncertain. Trimming removed 4 bases at V and 8 bases at J, with 11 bases between. CDR1 and CDR2 from the germline V gene are SNHLY and FYNNEI. The CDR3 length is 13 residues. This CDR3 is CASSVEVEEKLFF. In nucleotides, the CDR3 is TGTGCCAGCAGTGTCGAGGTGGAGGAAAAACTGTTTTTT.

In this sample, this clone turned up once. Here the CDR3 DNA reads TGTGCCAGCAGCCAAGGAGTACTAGCGGGTCACCACAATGAGCAGTTCTTC. Amino acid sequence: CASSQGVLAGHHNEQFF. The chain recombines TRBV14 with TRBJ2-1, with 9 positions matching TRBD2. The CDR3 runs 17 residues. Germline CDR1 reads SGHDN; CDR2 reads FVKESK. With V trimmed by 1 base and J by 5 bases, 9 bases remained unmatched.

V gene TRBV18 combines with J gene TRBJ1-4, with D unclear. Trimming left V 5 bases short and J 8 bases short, with 9 bases between. Germline lookup yields CDR1 KGHSH and CDR2 LQKENI. The CDR3 is 12 residues long. CDR3 in amino acids: CASSGPGEKLFF. CDR3 coding DNA: TGTGCCAGCTCAGGCCCCGGGGAAAAACTGTTTTTT. The complete variable domain, with remaining parts taken from reference TRBV18 and TRBJ1-4, reads NAGVMQNPRHLVRRRGQEARLRCSPMKGHSHVYWYRQLPEEGLKFMVYLQKENIIDESGMPKERFSAEFPKEGPSILRIQQVVRGDSAAYFCASSGPGEKLFFGSGTQLSVL.

This clone was detected once. The chain employs TRBV5-1 and TRBJ2-2; 9 nucleotides line up with TRBD2. The CDR3 sequence is 17 residues long. Germline CDR1 is SGHRS and CDR2 is YFSETQ. Trimming removed 4 bases from V and 0 bases from J; junction bases left unmatched: 7. The CDR3 loop reads CASSPGLAPTNTGELFF. The CDR3 DNA reads as TGCGCCAGCAGCCCAGGACTAGCGCCCACGAACACCGGGGAGCTGTTTTTT.

This chain joins TRBV28 and TRBJ2-7; 13 bases are a match to TRBD2. Germline V CDR1 and CDR2: MDHEN, SYDVKM. V was clipped by 4 bases and J by 4 bases; unmatched bases: 7. The CDR3 contains 16 residues. CDR3 in amino acids: CASSSWTSGSYYEQYF. CDR3 DNA sequence: TGTGCCAGCAGTTCCTGGACTAGCGGGAGCTATTACGAGCAGTACTTC.

The rearrangement links TRBV6-5 to TRBJ2-1, with 8 bases matching TRBD2. The trim removed 6 bases at V and 9 bases at J, leaving 7 bases unmatched. Germline CDR1 MNHEY, CDR2 SVGAGI. This CDR3 comprises 13 residues. The CDR3: CASRSGGPLEQFF. The CDR3 nucleotides are TGTGCCAGCAGATCGGGAGGGCCTCTTGAGCAGTTCTTC.

The genes are TRBV5-1 and TRBJ2-5; D is possibly TRBD2 (6 bases). V dropped 5 bases and J dropped 2 bases, with 13 bases sitting between them. In germline, CDR1 is SGHRS, CDR2 YFSETQ. CDR3 length: 14 residues. This chain's CDR3 is CASSQAGVQETQYF. CDR3 DNA sequence: TGCGCCAGCAGTCAAGCGGGCGTACAAGAGACCCAGTACTTC.

V is TRBV5-1 and J is TRBJ2-7; the match to TRBD1 covers 8 bases. The CDR3 has 14 residues. Germline CDR1 SGHRS, CDR2 YFSETQ. The V and J ends lost 2 bases and 4 bases, in that order; junction bases with no gene match: 5. The DNA for the CDR3 is TGCGCCAGCAGCTTTCGTGACAGGGGTTACGAGCAGTACTTC. This translates into CASSFRDRGYEQYF. Together with reference TRBV5-1 and TRBJ2-7, the CDR3 gives the full variable domain: KAGVTQTPRYLIKTRGQQVTLSCSPISGHRSVSWYQQTPGQGLQFLFEYFSETQRNKGNFPGRFSGRQFSNSRSEMNVSTLELGDSALYLCASSFRDRGYEQYFGPGTRLTVT.

The chain joins TRBV4-2 to TRBJ2-7; TRBD1 is a possible D gene (6 bases). CDR3 length: 15 residues. The germline gives CDR1 LGHNA, CDR2 YNFKEQ. The germline V and J ends were trimmed by 7 bases and 3 bases, with 19 bases remaining between them. CDR3 in amino acids: CASITKRGSIYEQYF. As DNA, the CDR3 is TGTGCCAGCATAACCAAAAGGGGGTCCATCTACGAGCAGTACTTC.